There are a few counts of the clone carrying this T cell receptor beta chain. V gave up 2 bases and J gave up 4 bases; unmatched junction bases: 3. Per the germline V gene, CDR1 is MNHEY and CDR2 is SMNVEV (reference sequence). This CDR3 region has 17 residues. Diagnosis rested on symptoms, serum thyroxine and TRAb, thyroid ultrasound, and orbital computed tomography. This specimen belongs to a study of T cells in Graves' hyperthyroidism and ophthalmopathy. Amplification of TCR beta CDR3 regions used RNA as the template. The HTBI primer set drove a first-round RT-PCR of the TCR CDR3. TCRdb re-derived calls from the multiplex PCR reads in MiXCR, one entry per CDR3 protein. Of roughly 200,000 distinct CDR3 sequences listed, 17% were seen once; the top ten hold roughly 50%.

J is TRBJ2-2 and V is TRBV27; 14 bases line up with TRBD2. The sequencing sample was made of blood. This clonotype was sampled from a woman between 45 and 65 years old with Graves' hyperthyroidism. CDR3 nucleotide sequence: TGTGCCAGCAGTTTACTGGGACTAGCGGGAGCCACCGGGGAGCTGTTTTTT. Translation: CASSLLGLAGATGELFF.